This TCR beta chain was documented in a study of shared clonotypes between healthy human individuals. Whole-study results and caveats: Roughly 5% of naive CD4 clonotypes were common to a handful of donors.

Study donors comprised healthy, HIV-negative adults devoid of recent acute infection or vaccination. Deep-level assay runs were performed. Libraries were prepared by immunoSEQ multiplex PCR; TCRdb keeps only in-frame clonotypes and omits some of them. This sample has about 1 million clones, with about 80% found just once. With respect to this clone: Antigen unknown.

This CDR3 spans 13 amino acids. Germline assignment: CDR1 MGHRA and CDR2 YSYEKL. The rearrangement uses TRBV4-1 and TRBJ2-5; unclear D gene. Judging by the DNA end, TRBJ2-7 fits better; the J call may be wrong. The sequenced sample consisted of memory CD4+ T cells sorted from blood. As to subset: CD45RA-negative fraction. The TCR was taken from a man aged 18 to 30 in good health. CDR3 nucleotides: TGCGCCAGCAGCCCCGACCCCGCCTACGAGCAGTACTTC. Translated: CASSPDPAYEQYF.